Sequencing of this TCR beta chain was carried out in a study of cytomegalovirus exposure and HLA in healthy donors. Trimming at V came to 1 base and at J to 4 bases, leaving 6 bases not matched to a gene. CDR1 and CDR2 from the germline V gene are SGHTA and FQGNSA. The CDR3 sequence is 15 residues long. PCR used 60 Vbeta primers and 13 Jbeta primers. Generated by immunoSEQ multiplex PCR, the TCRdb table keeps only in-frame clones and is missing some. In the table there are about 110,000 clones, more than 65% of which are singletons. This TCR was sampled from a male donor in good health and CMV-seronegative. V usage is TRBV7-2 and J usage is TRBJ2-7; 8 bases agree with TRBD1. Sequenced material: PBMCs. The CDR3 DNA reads TGTGCCAGCAGCTTAGACTGGACAGGGCGATACGAGCAGTACTTC. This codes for CASSLDWTGRYEQYF. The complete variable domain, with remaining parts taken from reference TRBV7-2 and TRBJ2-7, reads GAGVSQSPSNKVTEKGKDVELRCDPISGHTALYWYRQSLGQGLEFLIYFQGNSAPDKSGLPSDRFSAERTGGSVSTLTIQRTQQEDSAVYLCASSLDWTGRYEQYFGPGTRLTVT.